This T cell receptor (beta chain) originates from a study of a mutant IDH1 vaccine in newly diagnosed glioma. Study-level background: Treated patients were approximately 62% male, roughly 38% female, mean age 40.4 years. Patients arrived already treated with radiotherapy, temozolomide, or both, most having had both.

This CDR3 region has 14 residues. In germline, CDR1 is SGHTA, CDR2 FQGNSA. V was clipped by 5 bases and J by 2 bases, with 10 bases between them. Here immunoSEQ multiplex PCR was the method, and the copy in TCRdb shows in-frame clones only, minus some. The sample lists 70,000 to 95,000 clones; almost 85% were seen once. Concerning this clone: Other DNA sequences in this specimen translate into the identical CDR3.

Time point noted: baseline, week 1 (first vaccination visit). Indicated treatment: pre-vaccination baseline after standard-of-care therapy. Astrocytomas found in donors were new, WHO grade 3 or 4, IDH1-mutant and ATRX-lost. Source: PBMCs, taken from a glioma patient treated with radiotherapy, temozolomide or both. The chain links TRBV7-2 to TRBJ2-1, with D unclear. The source is a man aged 35 to 55 with glioma. Some clones in this sample may be carry-over from other donors' samples. This CDR3 is CASSLGWAYNEQFF. The CDR3 nucleotides read TGTGCCAGCAGCCTCGGATGGGCCTACAATGAGCAGTTCTTC.